What follows is one TCR beta chain and its context. Profiled with immunoSEQ multiplex PCR; TCRdb holds only in-frame clones, not every one. The sample lists around 71,000 clones, around 78% occurring once. The sample is drawn from a study of OX40 agonist ivuxolimab in advanced cancers. CDR3 length: 15 residues. The V and J ends lost 5 bases and 4 bases, in that order; junction bases with no gene match: 9. From germline, CDR1 is SGHVS and CDR2 FQNEAQ. The rearrangement joins TRBV7-8 to TRBJ1-1, with 8 bases matching TRBD1. The starting material was CD4+ or CD8+ T cells sorted from blood, obtained in a trial of the OX40 agonist ivuxolimab. This clonotype was sampled from an adult with an advanced solid tumor such as melanoma, head and neck, liver or kidney cancer. The CDR3 loop is CASSQVDRVATEAFF. Written as DNA, the CDR3 is TGTGCCAGCAGCCAGGTGGACAGGGTGGCCACTGAAGCTTTCTTT. The entire variable domain, with the rest obtained from reference TRBV7-8 and TRBJ1-1, is as follows: GAGVSQSPRYKVAKRGQDVALRCDPISGHVSLFWYQQALGQGPEFLTYFQNEAQLDKSGLPSDRFFAERPEGSVSTLKIQRTQQEDSAVYLCASSQVDRVATEAFFGQGTRLTVV.